The 32 T cell receptor beta chains reported below all come from one sample, sequenced in a study of PD-1 blockade in classical Hodgkin lymphoma. The protocol was immunoSEQ multiplex PCR, while the TCRdb copy is restricted to in-frame clones and leaves out a portion. The repertoire includes some 46,000 clones, about three quarters of them detected once, and 20% to 25% sits in the top ten. Every one of the patients relapsed after autologous stem cell transplantation (brentuximab vedotin exposure was variable). This specimen consisted of peripheral blood mononuclear cells (PBMCs), obtained before the second cycle of nivolumab. These receptors all come from a human donor with classical Hodgkin lymphoma.

As concerns this clone: The same CDR3 arises from other DNA sequences in this sample as well. This sequence joins TRBV5-6 and TRBJ2-7, with TRBD2 as a possible D gene (5 bases). This CDR3 is built from 12 residues. V was shortened by 1 base and J by 6 bases, with 8 bases between the two germline ends. Germline V gives CDR1 SGHDT, CDR2 YYEEEE. This CDR3 reads CASSLRGTEQYF. CDR3 nucleotide sequence: TGTGCCAGCAGCTTGCGGGGAACCGAGCAGTACTTC.

This chain uses TRBV29-1 with TRBJ2-1; 12 bases are shared with TRBD2. V lost 1 base to trimming and J lost 2 bases; unmatched junction nucleotides: 0. Germline CDR1 SQVTM, CDR2 ANQGSEA. The CDR3 covers 15 residues. The CDR3 is CSVEGLAGAYNEQFF. CDR3 DNA sequence: TGCAGCGTTGAAGGACTAGCGGGGGCCTACAATGAGCAGTTCTTC.

The chain links TRBV18 to TRBJ2-1; D unclear. V was cut by 1 base and J by 6 bases, with 13 bases left in between. Germline CDR1 reads KGHSH; CDR2 reads LQKENI. The length of the CDR3 is 15 residues. In nucleotides, the CDR3 is TGTGCCAGCTCACCACTACCGAGGCCGGGCAATGAGCAGTTCTTC. It translates to CASSPLPRPGNEQFF.

This clone turned up a few times. The chain links TRBV7-9 to TRBJ1-2, with D perhaps matching TRBD1 (6 bases). The CDR3 has 13 residues. Germline CDR1 and CDR2: SEHNR and FQNEAQ (reference sequence). V shed 5 bases and J shed 5 bases, with 12 bases lying between them. CDR3 sequence: CASSPPGQYGYTF. Here the CDR3 DNA reads TGTGCCAGCAGCCCGCCAGGACAGTATGGCTACACCTTC.

The chain uses TRBV7-2 and TRBJ2-2; D call uncertain. The CDR3 has 14 residues. Germline-derived CDR1 and CDR2 are SGHTA and FQGNSA. Trimming took off 5 bases at V and 2 bases at J, with 9 bases between the two ends. The CDR3 is CASSPAYNTGELFF. CDR3 DNA sequence: TGTGCCAGCAGCCCTGCCTATAACACCGGGGAGCTGTTTTTT.

This rearrangement joins TRBV5-1 to TRBJ2-2, with TRBD2 matching over 14 bases. The V segment lost 0 bases and the J segment 2 bases; nucleotides outside the gene matches: 3. Per germline, CDR1 SGHRS and CDR2 YFSETQ. The CDR3 runs 18 residues. CDR3 region: CASSLAGTSGGNTGELFF. In DNA form, the CDR3 reads TGCGCCAGCAGCTTGGCCGGGACTAGCGGGGGTAACACCGGGGAGCTGTTTTTT.

By share, this clone ranks as medium-sized. This chain joins TRBV5-1 and TRBJ1-2; D remains ambiguous. CDR3 size: 15 residues. The V end lost 4 bases, the J end lost 8 bases, and 21 bases lay between the germline ends. Germline CDR1 is SGHRS and CDR2 is YFSETQ. For the CDR3, the DNA is TGCGCCAGCAGCCCTGACCCGGGCACGGCCCGCGGCTACACCTTC. Its translation is CASSPDPGTARGYTF. Combining the CDR3 with reference TRBV5-1 and TRBJ1-2 gives the whole variable domain KAGVTQTPRYLIKTRGQQVTLSCSPISGHRSVSWYQQTPGQGLQFLFEYFSETQRNKGNFPGRFSGRQFSNSRSEMNVSTLELGDSALYLCASSPDPGTARGYTFGSGTRLTVV.

The chain couples TRBV27 to TRBJ2-3; D is ambiguous. The CDR3 has 13 amino acids. V was cut by 0 bases and J by 7 bases, with 8 bases left in between. CDR1 is MNHEY, CDR2 SMNVEV, per germline (reference sequence). The CDR3, as DNA: TGTGCCAGCAGTTTATCAGGTGGGAATACGCAGTATTTT. This codes for CASSLSGGNTQYF.

This clone has a handful of counts. This chain links TRBV18 with TRBJ1-1; D call uncertain. This CDR3 has 13 amino acids. Germline CDR1 and CDR2: KGHSH and LQKENI. Between the trimmed V and J ends, which lost 3 bases and 4 bases, there was a span of 9 bases. The CDR3 protein is CASSPPDGTEAFF. CDR3 sequence (DNA): TGTGCCAGCTCACCGCCGGACGGCACTGAAGCTTTCTTT.

This rearrangement joins TRBV5-6 to TRBJ1-5; D is undetermined. The germline V and J ends were trimmed by 3 bases and 1 base, with 14 bases remaining between them. This CDR3 has 16 residues. CDR1 is SGHDT and CDR2 is YYEEEE in the germline V gene. The CDR3 region is CASSSTFRQSNQPQHF. CDR3 bases: TGTGCCAGCAGCTCAACGTTTCGGCAGAGCAATCAGCCCCAGCATTTT.

The genes are TRBV2 and TRBJ1-5, with a weak D call TRBD1 (5 bases). Germline V gene lookup returns CDR1 SNHLY and CDR2 FYNNEI. This CDR3 region has 13 residues. The ends were cut back, 6 bases at V and 4 bases at J, with 10 bases in the middle. This CDR3 is CASRQTENQPQHF. CDR3 coding DNA: TGTGCCAGCAGACAGACAGAAAATCAGCCCCAGCATTTT. The complete variable domain, with remaining parts taken from reference TRBV2 and TRBJ1-5, reads EPEVTQTPSHQVTQMGQEVILRCVPISNHLYFYWYRQILGQKVEFLVSFYNNEISEKSEIFDDQFSVERPDGSNFTLKIRSTKLEDSAMYFCASRQTENQPQHFGDGTRLSIL.

For the CDR3, the DNA is TGTGCCAGCTCCCGGGAAAGCTCCTACGAGCAGTACTTC. This encodes CASSRESSYEQYF. This chain links TRBV18 with TRBJ2-7, with D tentatively TRBD2 (5 bases). In germline, CDR1 is KGHSH, CDR2 LQKENI. CDR3 size: 13 residues. The V end lost 6 bases, the J end lost 0 bases, and 9 bases lay between the germline ends.

The CDR3 sequence: CASSYARQGSYEQYF. For the CDR3, the DNA is TGTGCCAGCAGTTACGCCCGACAGGGGTCGTACGAGCAGTACTTC. The chain joins TRBV6-6 to TRBJ2-7, with TRBD1 identical over 8 bases. Unmatched junction bases numbered 7, after V lost 2 bases and J lost 4 bases. The CDR3 length is 15 residues. Germline V CDR1 and CDR2: MNHNY, SVGAGI (reference sequence).

A single count supports this clone. The V and J genes are TRBV28 and TRBJ1-5; D might be TRBD1 (5 bases). Per the germline V gene, CDR1 is MDHEN and CDR2 is SYDVKM. Trimming cost V 4 bases and J 5 bases, with 15 bases left between them. This CDR3 comprises 15 residues. In nucleotides, the CDR3 is TGTGCCAGCAGTTCCTACCGGGGGGGGGATCAGCCCCAGCATTTT. Its translation is CASSSYRGGDQPQHF.

This clone showed up just once. V and J are TRBV27 and TRBJ1-5, with D perhaps matching TRBD1 (6 bases). The CDR3 totals 17 residues. V lost 1 base to trimming and J lost 4 bases, with 17 bases between them. Germline CDR1 is MNHEY and CDR2 is SMNVEV (reference sequence). CDR3 loop: CASSLLLTGESNQPQHF. Here the CDR3 DNA reads TGTGCCAGCAGTTTATTGTTGACAGGCGAATCGAATCAGCCCCAGCATTTT.

V gene TRBV7-9 combines with J gene TRBJ1-4; D remains unclear. This CDR3 has 17 residues. Germline lookup yields CDR1 SEHNR and CDR2 FQNEAQ (reference sequence). The ends were cut back, 5 bases at V and 0 bases at J, with 16 bases in the middle. This CDR3 reads CASSVNSGFATNEKLFF. CDR3 nucleotide sequence: TGTGCCAGCAGCGTAAACAGTGGATTTGCAACTAATGAAAAACTGTTTTTT.

The chain carries TRBV29-1 and TRBJ1-3; a weak D match, TRBD1 (5 bases). Per germline, CDR1 SQVTM and CDR2 ANQGSEA. This CDR3 comprises 15 residues. V was pared by 6 bases and J by 3 bases, with 18 bases between. The CDR3 DNA reads as TGCAGCGTCCTCGGGACGGGGGTAGATGGAAACACCATATATTTT. This gives the protein CSVLGTGVDGNTIYF.

The V and J genes are TRBV19 and TRBJ2-5; no firm D call. Germline V gives CDR1 LNHDA, CDR2 SQIVND (reference sequence). The CDR3 has 8 residues. The CDR3 coding sequence is TGTGGGGCAGAGACCCAGTACTTC. Residues: CGAETQYF.

V and J are TRBV28 and TRBJ2-7; possibly TRBD1 for D (6 bases). The CDR3 extends over 11 amino acids. V gave up 7 bases and J gave up 9 bases, with 13 bases separating them. Germline-derived CDR1 and CDR2 are MDHEN and SYDVKM. Written as DNA, the CDR3 is TGTGCCAGCACCAAACAGGGCAGGCAGTACTTC. The encoded protein is CASTKQGRQYF.

The genes are TRBV7-3 and TRBJ1-1; TRBD1 matches 7 bases. CDR3 length: 14 residues. CDR1 and CDR2 from the germline V gene are SGHTA and FQGTGA. The V segment lost 2 bases and the J segment 7 bases; nucleotides outside the gene matches: 7. CDR3 sequence reads: CASSLGTAPREAFF. In nucleotides, the CDR3 is TGTGCCAGCAGCTTAGGGACAGCCCCCCGTGAAGCTTTCTTT. The variable domain in full, completed from reference TRBV7-3 and TRBJ1-1, reads GAGVSQTPSNKVTEKGKYVELRCDPISGHTALYWYRQSLGQGPEFLIYFQGTGAADDSGLPNDRFFAVRPEGSVSTLKIQRTERGDSAVYLCASSLGTAPREAFFGQGTRLTVV.

The chain joins TRBV7-2 to TRBJ1-2, with D unclear. CDR1 and CDR2 from the germline V gene are SGHTA and FQGNSA. The CDR3 sequence is 15 residues long. V lost 5 bases and J lost 4, with 17 bases in between. CDR3 bases: TGTGCCAGCAGCCCGCGGACCGCCGCAACCTATGGCTACACCTTC. This gives the protein CASSPRTAATYGYTF. Full variable domain (outside the CDR3, taken from reference TRBV7-2 and TRBJ1-2): GAGVSQSPSNKVTEKGKDVELRCDPISGHTALYWYRQSLGQGLEFLIYFQGNSAPDKSGLPSDRFSAERTGGSVSTLTIQRTQQEDSAVYLCASSPRTAATYGYTFGSGTRLTVV.

This clone has ten or more counts. The V gene is TRBV11-2, the J gene TRBJ1-2, with a possible D match to TRBD1 (5 bases). The germline V and J ends were trimmed by 3 bases and 2 bases, with 10 bases remaining between them. There are 14 residues in the CDR3. CDR1 SGHAT and CDR2 FQNNGV come from the germline V gene. The CDR3 here is CASSFVGGNYGYTF. CDR3 in DNA: TGTGCCAGCAGCTTCGTCGGGGGGAACTATGGCTACACCTTC.

The genes are TRBV30 and TRBJ2-5, with 7 bases lining up with TRBD1. The end of the DNA is better explained by TRBJ2-7, so the J call may be wrong. CDR1 is GTSNPN, CDR2 SVGIG, per germline (reference sequence). The CDR3 runs to 13 residues. This CDR3 reads CAFTGQDSYEQYF. The DNA of the CDR3 is TGTGCCTTTACAGGACAGGACTCCTACGAGCAGTACTTC.

This clone was seen only once. The chain carries TRBV5-1 and TRBJ1-3, with D perhaps TRBD1 (5 bases). Trimming removed 7 bases from V and 0 bases from J, with 14 bases in between. Germline CDR1 SGHRS, CDR2 YFSETQ. This CDR3 region has 15 residues. The CDR3 loop reads CASSYTGYSGNTIYF. CDR3 coding DNA: TGCGCCAGCTCCTATACAGGATACTCTGGAAACACCATATATTTT.

V is TRBV20-1 and J is TRBJ1-2; D not certain. The V gene's germline CDR1 is DFQATT and CDR2 SNEGSKA (reference sequence). V shed 7 bases and J shed 3 bases, with 9 bases lying between them. CDR3 length equals 11 residues. In DNA form, the CDR3 reads TGCAGTGTCGGTTTTGACTATGGCTACACCTTC. Its protein product is CSVGFDYGYTF.

This clone was recorded once. The V call is TRBV7-3, the J call TRBJ2-5; D not certain. Judging by the DNA end, TRBJ2-7 fits better; the J call may be wrong. The CDR3 runs to 13 residues. Germline-derived CDR1 and CDR2 are SGHTA and FQGTGA. CDR3 DNA sequence: TGTGCCAGCAGCCTCTTATCCTCGGGCGAGCAGTACTTC. Translating it yields CASSLLSSGEQYF.

The chain uses TRBV30 and TRBJ2-1; D is possibly TRBD2 (7 bases). The germline gives CDR1 GTSNPN, CDR2 SVGIG (reference sequence). V was trimmed by 1 base and J by 6 bases, leaving 13 bases between them. This CDR3 comprises 14 residues. CDR3 sequence (DNA): TGTGCCTGGAGTGCGGGGGGCACAGTCAATGAGCAGTTCTTC. Its translation: CAWSAGGTVNEQFF.

The chain recombines TRBV28 with TRBJ2-7; D call uncertain. This CDR3 has 14 amino acids. Between the trimmed V and J ends, which lost 2 bases and 2 bases, there was a span of 10 bases. Germline V gene lookup returns CDR1 MDHEN and CDR2 SYDVKM. The CDR3 bases are TGTGCCAGCAGTTTAGGCGGTCGGGCCTACGAGCAGTACTTC. Encoded protein: CASSLGGRAYEQYF.

As to this clone: This CDR3 is also generated by other DNA sequences in the sample. The J gene is TRBJ1-1, the V gene TRBV7-8; D not certain. The CDR3 loop spans 13 amino acids. Germline-derived CDR1 and CDR2 are SGHVS and FQNEAQ. The germline V and J ends were trimmed by 5 bases and 5 bases, with 12 bases remaining between them. CDR3 sequence reads: CASSLERSTEAFF. In DNA, the CDR3 is TGTGCCAGCAGCCTTGAAAGGAGTACTGAAGCTTTCTTT.

The rearrangement uses TRBV6-5 and TRBJ1-2; D remains unclear. Looked up from germline, CDR1 is MNHEY and CDR2 is SVGAGI. CDR3 size: 12 residues. The ends were cut back, 7 bases at V and 4 bases at J, with 10 bases in the middle. The CDR3 coding sequence is TGTGCCAGCACCTCCCCCGGCTATGGCTACACCTTC. Amino acid sequence: CASTSPGYGYTF.

This chain connects TRBV4-3 to TRBJ2-2; D possibly corresponds to TRBD2 (7 bases). This CDR3 contains 16 residues. Trimming cost V 6 bases and J 3 bases, with 17 bases left between them. Germline V gene lookup returns CDR1 LGHNA and CDR2 YSLEER. The CDR3 nucleotides are TGCGCCAGCAGAGAGGGGGGGTGGACGGACACCGGGGAGCTGTTTTTT. Translating gives CASREGGWTDTGELFF.

The rearrangement joins TRBV21-1 to TRBJ2-4; the tabulated D call, TRBD2, remains unverified against the DNA. TRBV21-1 is recorded as a pseudogene. The CDR3 is 19 amino acids. CDR3 loop: CASNTEGQGRREAKNIQYF. As DNA, the CDR3 is TGTGCCAGCAACACGGAGGGGCAGGGACGTAGAGAAGCCAAAAACATTCAGTACTTC.